This TCR beta chain was captured in a study of shared T cell receptors in the human thymus. Sequenced by immunoSEQ multiplex PCR; TCRdb stores in-frame clones only, minus some. The sample includes hundreds of thousands of clones, approximately 78% of them seen just once. V lost 5 bases and J lost 4; bases outside the gene matches: 13. The CDR3 loop spans 17 amino acids. The germline CDR1 and CDR2 sequences are SGHTA and FQGTGA. This same sample was also taken into another study, of human thymus T cells. That report notes: Congenital heart defects were the reason for the corrective surgery that the donors, healthy Finnish infants, were having. Reports from related research described highly overlapping thymic repertoires among unrelated individuals.

The J gene is TRBJ2-2, the V gene TRBV7-3; 7 nucleotides agree with TRBD2. Specimen: thymocytes. The source is a boy less than two years old with a congenital heart defect. In DNA form, the CDR3 reads TGTGCCAGCAGCCCCAAATGGCGGGAGCGGGGCACCGGGGAGCTGTTTTTT. This encodes CASSPKWRERGTGELFF.